Listed below are T cell receptor beta chains from one sample, sequenced in a study of T cells in Graves' hyperthyroidism and ophthalmopathy. TCRdb passed the multiplex PCR reads through MiXCR, listing each CDR3 protein once. This table holds 200,000 or so distinct CDR3 sequences, roughly 17% found once. Sequencing input: blood. The source is a woman aged 50 to 65 with Graves' hyperthyroidism. CDR3s include the opening cysteine and the closing phenylalanine or tryptophan. Fields, in order: D gene, J gene, clone size, V gene, CDR3 protein, CDR3 DNA. The D gene is left open where the match is weak. Clone size is given for some rows only: seen once, a few or many times, or a class if the clone is expanded.

D: TRBD2
J: TRBJ2-7
size: NA
V: TRBV12-3/TRBV12-4
CDR3: CASRLSGGAYEQYF
DNA: TGTGCCAGCAGATTATCCGGGGGGGCCTACGAGCAGTACTTC

D: TRBD1
J: TRBJ2-1
size: many
V: TRBV3-1
CDR3: CASSQWDSSLEQFF
DNA: TGTGCCAGCAGCCAATGGGACAGCAGCCTTGAGCAGTTCTTC

D: NA
J: TRBJ1-2
size: NA
V: TRBV9
CDR3: CASSVAPESYGYTF
DNA: TGTGCCAGCAGCGTAGCTCCCGAAAGCTATGGCTACACCTTC

D: NA
J: TRBJ2-2
size: NA
V: TRBV9
CDR3: CASSVEGPAGELFF
DNA: TGTGCCAGCAGCGTAGAGGGACCCGCCGGGGAGCTGTTTTTT

D: NA
J: TRBJ2-3
size: many
V: TRBV6-4
CDR3: CASSEKSTDTQYF
DNA: TGTGCCAGCAGTGAGAAAAGCACAGATACGCAGTATTTT

D: NA
J: TRBJ1-1
size: many
V: TRBV27
CDR3: CASSNGPREAFF
DNA: TGTGCCAGCAGTAACGGACCGCGGGAAGCTTTCTTT

D: NA
J: TRBJ1-2
size: NA
V: TRBV27
CDR3: CASSFQASNYGYTF
DNA: TGTGCCAGCAGTTTTCAGGCCTCTAACTATGGCTACACCTTC

D: TRBD1
J: TRBJ1-1
size: many
V: TRBV30
CDR3: CASGAGGANTEAFF
DNA: TGTGCCTCTGGGGCAGGGGGAGCCAACACTGAAGCTTTCTTT

D: NA
J: TRBJ1-1
size: many
V: TRBV18
CDR3: CASSPDLNTEAFF
DNA: TGTGCCAGCTCACCTGACCTGAACACTGAAGCTTTCTTT

D: NA
J: TRBJ1-1
size: few
V: TRBV5-6
CDR3: CASSRTTEAFF
DNA: TGTGCCAGCAGCAGAACCACTGAAGCTTTCTTT

D: NA
J: TRBJ2-5
size: few
V: TRBV5-1
CDR3: CASNHEWEETQYF
DNA: TGCGCCAGCAATCACGAATGGGAAGAGACCCAGTACTTC

D: NA
J: TRBJ2-2
size: NA
V: TRBV28
CDR3: CASSSPGTANTGELFF
DNA: TGTGCCAGCAGCTCTCCGGGGACGGCGAACACCGGGGAGCTGTTTTTT

D: TRBD2
J: TRBJ2-2
size: many
V: TRBV6-1
CDR3: CASSEAYLKREFGGELFF
DNA: TGTGCCAGCAGTGAAGCGTACCTCAAGCGGGAGTTTGGCGGGGAGCTGTTTTTT

D: TRBD2
J: TRBJ2-2
size: NA
V: TRBV30
CDR3: CAWTSGRRRAGELFF
DNA: TGTGCCTGGACTAGCGGGAGAAGGCGGGCCGGGGAGCTGTTTTTT

D: TRBD1
J: TRBJ2-2
size: NA
V: TRBV27
CDR3: CASSATGTNTGELFF
DNA: TGTGCCAGCAGTGCGACAGGGACGAACACCGGGGAGCTGTTTTTT

D: NA
J: TRBJ1-2
size: many
V: TRBV2
CDR3: CASSETRGSVYGYTF
DNA: TGTGCCAGCAGTGAGACTCGGGGCTCGGTCTATGGCTACACCTTC

D: NA
J: TRBJ1-5
size: many
V: TRBV7-9
CDR3: CASSLEGPQHF
DNA: TGTGCCAGCAGCTTAGAGGGGCCCCAGCATTTT

D: TRBD1
J: TRBJ2-3
size: few
V: TRBV14
CDR3: CASSQWDSPSGTDTQYF
DNA: TGTGCCAGCAGCCAGTGGGACAGCCCGTCTGGCACAGATACGCAGTATTTT

D: NA
J: TRBJ1-3
size: NA
V: TRBV4-1
CDR3: CASSPIVQRSGNTIYF
DNA: TGCGCCAGCAGCCCAATAGTACAGCGCTCTGGAAACACCATATATTTT

D: NA
J: TRBJ2-3
size: NA
V: TRBV6-1
CDR3: CASSERGYTQYF
DNA: TGTGCCAGCAGTGAAAGGGGGTATACGCAGTATTTT

D: NA
J: TRBJ1-2
size: many
V: TRBV2
CDR3: CASSGGTYGYTF
DNA: TGTGCCAGCAGTGGTGGGACCTATGGCTACACCTTC

D: TRBD2
J: TRBJ2-1
size: NA
V: TRBV4-1
CDR3: CASSRGLAGMTEQFF
DNA: TGCGCCAGCAGCCGAGGACTAGCGGGAATGACTGAGCAGTTCTTC

D: NA
J: TRBJ1-1
size: NA
V: TRBV5-1
CDR3: CASSPTGEFEAFF
DNA: TGCGCCAGCAGCCCCACGGGTGAATTTGAAGCTTTCTTT

D: TRBD2
J: TRBJ2-2
size: NA
V: TRBV10-1
CDR3: CASSVLAGGGELFF
DNA: TGCGCCAGCAGTGTACTTGCGGGAGGCGGGGAGCTGTTTTTT

D: NA
J: TRBJ2-3
size: NA
V: TRBV7-3
CDR3: CASSSGLPTDTQYF
DNA: TGTGCCAGCAGTTCCGGACTCCCCACAGATACGCAGTATTTT

D: NA
J: TRBJ2-5
size: many
V: TRBV29-1
CDR3: CSVGGPTGQETQYF
DNA: TGCAGCGTTGGGGGACCGACAGGCCAAGAGACCCAGTACTTC

D: NA
J: TRBJ2-7
size: many
V: TRBV28
CDR3: CASMGHEQYF
DNA: TGTGCCAGCATGGGTCACGAGCAGTACTTC

D: TRBD1
J: TRBJ1-2
size: many
V: TRBV6-1
CDR3: CASSRQGDYGYTF
DNA: TGTGCCAGCAGTCGACAGGGTGACTATGGCTACACCTTC

D: TRBD2
J: TRBJ2-7
size: many
V: TRBV3-1
CDR3: CASSLGLAGAYEQYF
DNA: TGTGCCAGCAGCCTAGGACTAGCGGGGGCCTACGAGCAGTACTTC

D: TRBD2
J: TRBJ2-1
size: many
V: TRBV12-3/TRBV12-4
CDR3: CASSPLAGVAEQFF
DNA: TGTGCCAGCAGTCCGCTAGCGGGAGTTGCTGAGCAGTTCTTC

D: NA
J: TRBJ2-7
size: many
V: TRBV7-9
CDR3: CATSDYEQYF
DNA: TGTGCCACCTCCGACTACGAGCAGTACTTC

D: NA
J: TRBJ1-2
size: NA
V: TRBV30
CDR3: CAWSVHGVEHGYTF
DNA: TGTGCCTGGAGTGTACACGGGGTTGAGCATGGCTACACCTTC

D: NA
J: TRBJ2-5
size: many
V: TRBV11-3
CDR3: CASSLDGTFGETQYF
DNA: TGTGCCAGCAGCTTAGACGGGACATTTGGGGAGACCCAGTACTTC

D: TRBD2
J: TRBJ2-1
size: many
V: TRBV28
CDR3: CASSLYPSGNPYNEQFF
DNA: TGTGCCAGCAGTTTATACCCTAGCGGGAACCCCTACAATGAGCAGTTCTTC

D: NA
J: TRBJ1-2
size: many
V: TRBV7-3
CDR3: CASSNLVGDGYTF
DNA: TGTGCCAGCAGCAACCTCGTGGGTGATGGCTACACCTTC

D: NA
J: TRBJ2-3
size: many
V: TRBV20-1
CDR3: CSARGSGPDTQYF
DNA: TGCAGTGCTAGAGGGTCGGGCCCAGATACGCAGTATTTT

D: NA
J: TRBJ2-7
size: NA
V: TRBV7-9
CDR3: CASSLGWQNYEQYF
DNA: TGTGCCAGCAGCTTAGGTTGGCAGAACTACGAGCAGTACTTC

D: TRBD1
J: TRBJ2-7
size: NA
V: TRBV20-1
CDR3: CSARETGGIYEQYF
DNA: TGCAGTGCTAGAGAGACAGGGGGCATATACGAGCAGTACTTC

D: TRBD1
J: TRBJ2-6
size: few
V: TRBV24-1
CDR3: CATGGQGAGANVLTF
DNA: TGTGCCACCGGTGGACAGGGGGCTGGGGCCAACGTCCTGACTTTC

D: TRBD1
J: TRBJ2-7
size: NA
V: TRBV19
CDR3: CASSDAGTGFSYEQYF
DNA: TGTGCCAGTAGCGATGCCGGGACAGGGTTCTCCTACGAGCAGTACTTC

D: TRBD2
J: TRBJ2-5
size: NA
V: TRBV7-9
CDR3: CASSPRMGLAGTSYETQYF
DNA: TGTGCCAGCAGCCCTAGGATGGGACTAGCGGGAACTAGTTACGAGACCCAGTACTTC

D: NA
J: TRBJ1-1
size: NA
V: TRBV10-1
CDR3: CASSESRVADTEAFF
DNA: TGCGCCAGCAGTGAGTCGAGGGTCGCGGACACTGAAGCTTTCTTT

D: TRBD1
J: TRBJ1-2
size: many
V: TRBV28
CDR3: CASSLGQNYGYTF
DNA: TGTGCCAGCAGTTTGGGACAGAACTATGGCTACACCTTC

D: NA
J: TRBJ2-7
size: NA
V: TRBV3-1
CDR3: CASSQGLGPTYEQYF
DNA: TGTGCCAGCAGCCAAGGGTTAGGCCCGACCTACGAGCAGTACTTC

D: TRBD1
J: TRBJ2-3
size: many
V: TRBV11-3
CDR3: CASSLGQGAEDTQYF
DNA: TGTGCCAGCAGCTTAGGACAGGGGGCGGAAGATACGCAGTATTTT

D: NA
J: TRBJ2-1
size: NA
V: TRBV6-2/TRBV6-3
CDR3: CASSNGQSSYNEQFF
DNA: TGTGCCAGCAGTAATGGACAGAGCTCCTACAATGAGCAGTTCTTC

D: TRBD2
J: TRBJ2-1
size: NA
V: TRBV20-1
CDR3: CSARPPLAGMPFVYEQFF
DNA: TGCAGTGCTAGGCCGCCACTAGCGGGAATGCCTTTTGTCTATGAGCAGTTCTTC

D: NA
J: TRBJ1-1
size: few
V: TRBV19
CDR3: CASSIGGVNTEAFF
DNA: TGTGCCAGTAGTATTGGCGGCGTGAACACTGAAGCTTTCTTT

D: TRBD1
J: TRBJ1-1
size: many
V: TRBV5-5
CDR3: CASSLRGTESNTEAFF
DNA: TGTGCCAGCAGCTTGAGGGGGACAGAATCGAACACTGAAGCTTTCTTT

D: TRBD2
J: TRBJ2-3
size: many
V: TRBV7-6
CDR3: CASSLSPSGRTDTQYF
DNA: TGTGCCAGCAGCTTATCACCTAGCGGGAGGACAGATACGCAGTATTTT

D: TRBD2
J: TRBJ2-1
size: many
V: TRBV20-1
CDR3: CSANSGRAYNEQFF
DNA: TGCAGTGCTAATAGCGGGAGGGCTTACAATGAGCAGTTCTTC

D: NA
J: TRBJ2-1
size: many
V: TRBV3-1
CDR3: CASSQEGPRGSEQFF
DNA: TGTGCCAGCAGCCAGGAGGGACCCCGGGGAAGTGAGCAGTTCTTC

D: NA
J: TRBJ2-3
size: many
V: TRBV7-2
CDR3: CASRTLMTDTQYF
DNA: TGTGCCAGCAGGACATTGATGACAGATACGCAGTATTTT

D: TRBD1
J: TRBJ1-4
size: NA
V: TRBV11-3
CDR3: CASTFYTGTGLANEKLFF
DNA: TGTGCCAGCACCTTCTACACCGGGACAGGGTTGGCTAATGAAAAACTGTTTTTT

D: NA
J: TRBJ2-1
size: many
V: TRBV6-1
CDR3: CASSMVDSYNEQFF
DNA: TGTGCCAGCAGTATGGTTGATTCCTACAATGAGCAGTTCTTC

D: TRBD1
J: TRBJ1-2
size: many
V: TRBV28
CDR3: CASSLLIFGQGALGYTF
DNA: TGTGCCAGCAGTTTGCTTATATTTGGGCAGGGGGCACTTGGCTACACCTTC

D: TRBD2
J: TRBJ2-7
size: many
V: TRBV13
CDR3: CASSFWTSGYEQYF
DNA: TGTGCCAGCAGCTTCTGGACTAGCGGATACGAGCAGTACTTC

D: NA
J: TRBJ2-7
size: NA
V: TRBV19
CDR3: CASSTGTAGEQYF
DNA: TGTGCCAGTAGTACGGGAACGGCGGGGGAGCAGTACTTC

D: NA
J: TRBJ1-4
size: NA
V: TRBV30
CDR3: CAWRTTGFNEKLFF
DNA: TGTGCCTGGAGGACGACAGGTTTCAATGAAAAACTGTTTTTT